Below, 26 T cell receptor beta chains from the same sample are listed, as sequenced in a study of shared clonotypes between healthy human individuals. Sequencing used immunoSEQ multiplex PCR; TCRdb keeps in-frame clones, though not all of them. Here the sample spans 2 million to 2.5 million clones, approximately 95% being singletons. Sequenced input: naive CD4+ T cells from PBMCs. As to subset: CD45RA+ positively selected. Receptors originate from a man between 18 and 29 years old in good health. Some clones in this sample may be carry-over from other donors' samples.

This clone was counted once. The chain employs TRBV18 and TRBJ2-5; no definite D call. Germline V lookup: CDR1 KGHSH, CDR2 LQKENI. Trimming removed 0 bases from V and 5 bases from J, with 4 bases in between. The CDR3 spans 12 residues. CDR3 nucleotide sequence: TGTGCCAGCTCACCACCTTTCGAGACCCAGTACTTC. Its protein is CASSPPFETQYF.

This clone came up once. The chain links TRBV5-1 to TRBJ2-3; D may correspond to TRBD1 or TRBD2 (5 bases each). With 4 bases removed from V and 1 base from J, the gap between germline ends came to 10 bases. CDR3 length: 14 residues. In germline, CDR1 is SGHRS, CDR2 YFSETQ. CDR3 residues: CASSRGPGTDTQYF. As DNA, the CDR3 is TGCGCCAGCAGCAGGGGACCGGGCACAGATACGCAGTATTTT.

This clone was observed a single time. The rearrangement uses TRBV4-2 and TRBJ2-3; D is ambiguous. Germline V gene data show CDR1 as LGHNA and CDR2 as YNFKEQ. Trimming took off 1 base at V and 6 bases at J, with 14 bases between the two ends. This CDR3 is 15 amino acids long. The CDR3 sequence: CASSQGPGSSDTQYF. The CDR3 coding sequence is TGTGCCAGCAGCCAAGGCCCGGGTTCCTCCGATACGCAGTATTTT.

The J gene is TRBJ2-2, the V gene TRBV19; TRBD2 agrees at 8 bases. V lost 0 bases to trimming and J lost 4 bases; unmatched junction nucleotides: 16. CDR1 is LNHDA and CDR2 is SQIVND in the germline V gene (reference sequence). The CDR3 length is 20 residues. DNA for the CDR3: TGTGCCAGTAGTATAGATCAGAGGACTAGCATATCTCCGGGCACCGGGGAGCTGTTTTTT. Protein product: CASSIDQRTSISPGTGELFF.

This clone was seen once. The chain has TRBV11-1 and TRBJ2-2; 11 positions match TRBD1. J gave up 7 bases and V 7 bases, and 11 bases lay outside the gene matches. The CDR3 sequence is 16 residues long. Germline lookup yields CDR1 SGHAT and CDR2 FQDESV (reference sequence). CDR3 in amino acids: CASNLGQGVASGELFF. For the CDR3, the DNA is TGTGCCAGCAACCTGGGACAGGGGGTGGCAAGCGGGGAGCTGTTTTTT.

The J gene is TRBJ2-3, the V gene TRBV2; 7 nucleotides align to TRBD2. CDR3 size: 15 residues. After removal of 6 bases from V and 2 bases from J, the junction contained 8 bases not matched to a gene. Looked up from germline, CDR1 is SNHLY and CDR2 is FYNNEI. CDR3 sequence reads: CASSAYGTNTDTQYF. The CDR3 DNA reads TGTGCCAGCAGCGCCTACGGGACTAACACAGATACGCAGTATTTT. Drawing the rest from reference TRBV2 and TRBJ2-3, the complete variable domain is EPEVTQTPSHQVTQMGQEVILRCVPISNHLYFYWYRQILGQKVEFLVSFYNNEISEKSEIFDDQFSVERPDGSNFTLKIRSTKLEDSAMYFCASSAYGTNTDTQYFGPGTRLTVL.

The table lists this clone with a count of one. This sequence joins TRBV11-2 and TRBJ2-7; D is undetermined. The V and J ends lost 0 bases and 0 bases respectively, with 15 bases between them. The germline CDR1 and CDR2 sequences are SGHAT and FQNNGV. This CDR3 has 17 amino acids. CDR3 sequence reads: CASSLDGISVRSYEQYF. In nucleotides, the CDR3 is TGTGCCAGCAGCTTAGATGGGATTTCGGTGCGCTCCTACGAGCAGTACTTC.

The V call is TRBV28, the J call TRBJ2-7, with TRBD1 identical over 8 bases. V lost 6 bases, J lost 3 bases, and 10 bases stayed unmatched. Germline V gives CDR1 MDHEN, CDR2 SYDVKM. The CDR3 is 15 residues long. For the CDR3, the DNA is TGTGCCAGCAGAGACCCGGGACAGGTAAACTACGAGCAGTACTTC. Residues: CASRDPGQVNYEQYF.

This clone was observed a few times. Distinct nucleotide sequences in the sample also encode this CDR3. The chain carries TRBV18 and TRBJ1-1, with D hard to call. Per the germline V gene, CDR1 is KGHSH and CDR2 is LQKENI. The CDR3 sequence is 13 residues long. V was trimmed by 6 bases and J by 1 base, leaving 9 bases between them. The CDR3 loop reads CASSPDKNTEAFF. The CDR3 DNA follows: TGTGCCAGCTCCCCCGACAAGAACACTGAAGCTTTCTTT.

The chain is built from TRBV6-5 and TRBJ1-5; 7 bases agree with TRBD1. The trim removed 5 bases at V and 3 bases at J, leaving 4 bases unmatched. CDR3 size: 14 residues. CDR1 and CDR2 (germline): MNHEY, SVGAGI. CDR3 residues: CASSNTGVNQPQHF. The CDR3 region has the DNA TGTGCCAGCAGTAACACAGGGGTCAATCAGCCCCAGCATTTT.

The rearrangement links TRBV2 to TRBJ2-7; 10 nucleotides line up with TRBD2. After removal of 3 bases from V and 6 bases from J, the junction contained 8 bases not matched to a gene. Germline CDR1 is SNHLY and CDR2 is FYNNEI. The CDR3 sequence is 15 residues long. The CDR3 loop reads CASSEGLARVSEQYF. As DNA, the CDR3 is TGTGCCAGCAGTGAGGGACTAGCGAGGGTCTCCGAGCAGTACTTC.

The rearrangement uses TRBV5-1 and TRBJ2-7; 11 nucleotides match TRBD2. V dropped 4 bases and J dropped 2; count of bases not matched to a gene: 8. The germline V gene has CDR1 SGHRS and CDR2 YFSETQ. This CDR3 comprises 16 residues. In nucleotides, the CDR3 is TGCGCCAGCAGCCCCGGAACGACTAGCGGGGCCTACGAGCAGTACTTC. This translates into CASSPGTTSGAYEQYF.

J is TRBJ1-2 and V is TRBV6-5; 8 bases are shared with TRBD1. This CDR3 contains 16 residues. CDR1 and CDR2 (germline): MNHEY, SVGAGI. Trimming removed 4 bases from V and 4 bases from J; junction bases left unmatched: 11. CDR3 residues: CASSSGQHTGGYGYTF. CDR3 DNA: TGTGCCAGCAGTTCTGGCCAACATACAGGGGGCTATGGCTACACCTTC.

The chain joins TRBV9 to TRBJ1-2, with 9 bases lining up with TRBD1. V dropped 3 bases and J dropped 8; count of bases not matched to a gene: 14. Germline CDR1 is SGDLS and CDR2 is YYNGEE. This CDR3 region has 16 residues. The CDR3 bases are TGTGCCAGCAGCGGCGTCCCGGGACAGGGTTCGGTCGGCTACACCTTC. Translated, it gives CASSGVPGQGSVGYTF.

This chain uses TRBV7-9 with TRBJ2-3, with 11 bases identical to TRBD2. The CDR3 is 15 residues long. V dropped 2 bases and J dropped 6; count of bases not matched to a gene: 4. Germline CDR1 and CDR2: SEHNR and FQNEAQ (reference sequence). The CDR3 spells CASSLMSSGRDTQYF. The CDR3 DNA is TGTGCCAGCAGCTTAATGTCTAGCGGGAGGGATACGCAGTATTTT.

This clone was detected only once. V is TRBV5-4 and J is TRBJ1-2; D gene uncertain. Looked up from germline, CDR1 is SGHNT and CDR2 is YYREEE (reference sequence). V dropped 0 bases and J dropped 14 bases, with 11 bases sitting between them. The CDR3 totals 11 residues. The CDR3 protein is CASSLGPLRTF. In DNA, the CDR3 is TGTGCCAGCAGCTTGGGCCCGCTGAGGACCTTC.

The V gene is TRBV19, the J gene TRBJ2-7; 7 bases map to TRBD2. Germline-derived CDR1 and CDR2 are LNHDA and SQIVND (reference sequence). This CDR3 has 15 amino acids. After removal of 6 bases from V and 4 bases from J, the junction contained 12 bases not matched to a gene. Written as DNA, the CDR3 is TGTGCCAGTAGCAAAGCGGGACCCGGGGCTTACGAGCAGTACTTC. Encoded protein: CASSKAGPGAYEQYF.

This chain links TRBV7-2 with TRBJ2-1; maybe TRBD2 (6 bases). The germline V and J ends were trimmed by 5 bases and 4 bases, with 18 bases remaining between them. Germline V gene sequence: CDR1 SGHTA, CDR2 FQGNSA. The CDR3 covers 16 residues. The CDR3 region is CASSPRTGLKYNEQFF. The CDR3 coding sequence is TGTGCCAGCAGCCCCCGGACGGGACTCAAATACAATGAGCAGTTCTTC.

As concerns this clone: The same CDR3 can be traced to other DNA sequences in this sample. The gene calls are TRBV5-1 and TRBJ2-2; 9 bases match TRBD1. Germline V gives CDR1 SGHRS, CDR2 YFSETQ. The CDR3 has 15 amino acids. V lost 3 bases, J lost 6 bases, and 6 bases stayed unmatched. The CDR3 spells CASSSRTGVAGELFF. CDR3 DNA sequence: TGCGCCAGCAGCTCTCGGACAGGGGTAGCCGGGGAGCTGTTTTTT.

This clone was found once. V is TRBV18 and J is TRBJ2-3; 8 positions agree with TRBD1. V lost 5 bases to trimming and J lost 5 bases; unmatched junction nucleotides: 12. The germline V gene encodes CDR1 KGHSH and CDR2 LQKENI. The CDR3 consists of 16 residues. CDR3 DNA: TGTGCCAGCTCATCCCCCGCGGCAGGGGGCTTAGATACGCAGTATTTT. Encoded protein: CASSSPAAGGLDTQYF.

The chain carries TRBV5-1 and TRBJ1-3, with unresolved D. V was trimmed by 8 bases and J by 0 bases, leaving 6 bases between them. CDR1 is SGHRS, CDR2 YFSETQ, per germline. The CDR3 spans 12 residues. This CDR3 reads CARTVSGNTIYF. The CDR3 nucleotides read TGCGCCAGGACGGTCTCTGGAAACACCATATATTTT.

This sequence joins TRBV25-1 and TRBJ2-1, with 7 bases that match TRBD2. CDR1 MGHDK and CDR2 SYGVNS come from the germline V gene. The trim removed 2 bases at V and 6 bases at J, leaving 10 bases unmatched. The CDR3 sequence is 16 residues long. CDR3 coding DNA: TGTGCCAGCAGTGAAAATCGGCTAGCGGAAGGCAATGAGCAGTTCTTC. Translating it yields CASSENRLAEGNEQFF.

On this clone: Other DNA sequences in the sample encode the same CDR3. The chain couples TRBV30 to TRBJ1-4; D unresolved. The CDR3 has 14 residues. Germline CDR1 GTSNPN, CDR2 SVGIG (reference sequence). Trimming removed 0 bases from V and 0 bases from J, with 5 bases in between. CDR3 loop: CAWSVWSTNEKLFF. In nucleotides, the CDR3 is TGTGCCTGGAGTGTATGGTCAACTAATGAAAAACTGTTTTTT.

This chain links TRBV5-6 with TRBJ2-1; TRBD1 matches at 8 bases. CDR3 length equals 14 residues. Germline CDR1 and CDR2: SGHDT and YYEEEE. Trimming took 2 bases from V and 6 from J; bases not matched to a gene: 4. The CDR3 loop is CASSFKTGANEQFF. The CDR3 DNA reads TGTGCCAGCAGCTTTAAGACAGGGGCCAATGAGCAGTTCTTC.

The chain carries TRBV18 and TRBJ1-2; 9 nucleotides line up with TRBD1. The CDR3 loop spans 16 amino acids. Germline values: CDR1 KGHSH, CDR2 LQKENI. The ends lost 3 bases at V and 5 bases at J; junction bases unmatched: 10. This CDR3 is CASSPGQGNIGYGYTF. As DNA, the CDR3 is TGTGCCAGCTCACCGGGACAGGGAAATATCGGGTATGGCTACACCTTC.

This chain joins TRBV18 and TRBJ2-3; 9 bases agree with TRBD2. The V and J ends lost 3 bases and 0 bases, in that order; junction bases with no gene match: 13. This CDR3 has 19 residues. In germline, CDR1 is KGHSH, CDR2 LQKENI. This chain's CDR3 is CASSPVIGLAGSSTDTQYF. CDR3 nucleotide sequence: TGTGCCAGCTCACCTGTAATTGGGCTAGCGGGGTCCAGCACAGATACGCAGTATTTT.